This TCR beta chain comes out of a study of blood T cells in healthy people across ages. For the study at large: About one barcoded beta molecule per two T cells was captured by template switching. Study findings and constraints: CMV infection status of these donors was not known.

Russia was home to the donors, healthy Caucasian individuals aged about 6 to 90. The sample, around 9.9 milliliters of peripheral blood, was drawn from each donor. Primed by a sample-barcoded 5' primer and a J-beta primer mix, a second PCR proceeded for roughly 6 to 12 cycles. A single record per CDR3 protein comes from TCRdb applying MiXCR to the 5' RACE reads. Here the sample spans about 1.6 million distinct CDR3 sequences, 30% to 40% being singletons. Germline V CDR1 and CDR2: SGHVS, FNYEAQ. This CDR3 comprises 14 residues. Trimming pared 1 base from V and 5 bases from J, leaving 11 bases between. This clonotype was seen a handful of times. The antigen is not known.

The origin of this receptor is a woman in her thirties in good health. This sequence joins TRBV7-6 and TRBJ1-2; D might be TRBD1 (5 bases). Sample: blood. CDR3 in DNA: TGTGCCAGCAGCTTAGAGTCGGGACGTTATGGCTACACCTTC. Its translation is CASSLESGRYGYTF.